This entry concerns a single T cell receptor beta chain. The antigen is undetermined. This specimen belongs to a study of cytomegalovirus exposure and HLA in healthy donors. Study-level information: There were roughly 120 million unique TCR beta sequences, drawn from approximately 180 million T cells, in an earlier analysis. Findings and caveats of the study: Overall, roughly 150 TCR beta chains were annotated as cytomegalovirus-associated. It was reported that the classifier diagnosed cytomegalovirus status with high specificity and sensitivity in both the original and validation cohorts.

In the PCR, 60 Vbeta and 13 Jbeta primers were used. Sequencing was performed with immunoSEQ multiplex PCR; in TCRdb, only in-frame clones are kept and a portion is missing. Among 98,000 or so clones listed, 10% were seen once. CDR3 length equals 14 residues. V dropped 5 bases and J dropped 5; count of bases not matched to a gene: 6. Germline assignment: CDR1 MDHEN and CDR2 SYDVKM. This chain joins TRBV28 and TRBJ1-1; 9 nucleotides match TRBD1. The source is a middle-aged man in good health and CMV-seropositive. The specimen sequenced was PBMCs. In DNA form, the CDR3 reads TGTGCCAGCAGTGTGGGACAGGGTTATACTGAAGCTTTCTTT. Translating it yields CASSVGQGYTEAFF.